The 2 T cell receptor beta chains below all came from one sample that was sequenced in a study of T cell responses to AZD1222 COVID-19 vaccine. Repertoires were generated with immunoSEQ multiplex PCR, while TCRdb's copy carries only in-frame clones and drops some. The sample lists over 150,000 clones, more than 75% seen once, with over 4% in the top ten. Here the sequenced sample was peripheral blood, taken 28 days after the second AZD1222 dose. The receptor source for this set is an adult who received the AZD1222 COVID-19 vaccine.

The chain recombines TRBV7-8 with TRBJ1-2, with unresolved D. Germline V gene sequence: CDR1 SGHVS, CDR2 FQNEAQ. This CDR3 region has 15 residues. V lost 4 bases and J 8 bases, leaving 20 bases between the germline ends. The CDR3 sequence: CASSSNRSSGVGYTF. CDR3 DNA: TGTGCCAGCAGCTCTAACCGGTCCTCTGGAGTAGGCTACACCTTC.

The chain is built from TRBV7-9 and TRBJ1-5; 7 bases line up with TRBD1. Germline V CDR1 and CDR2: SEHNR, FQNEAQ (reference sequence). This CDR3 has 15 residues. J lost 4 bases, V lost 1 base, and 4 bases had no gene match. CDR3 sequence (DNA): TGTGCCAGCAGCTTAGAGGGACAGATTAATCAGCCCCAGCATTTT. Encoded protein: CASSLEGQINQPQHF. Based on the CDR3 plus reference TRBV7-9 and TRBJ1-5, the full variable domain is DTGVSQNPRHKITKRGQNVTFRCDPISEHNRLYWYRQTLGQGPEFLTYFQNEAQLEKSRLLSDRFSAERPKGSFSTLEIQRTEQGDSAMYLCASSLEGQINQPQHFGDGTRLSIL.